This T cell receptor (beta chain) was obtained from a study of technical replicates of blood from a handful of donors. The assay was immunoSEQ multiplex PCR, and TCRdb's table has in-frame clones only and misses some. The repertoire holds more than 45,000 clones, with about 95% as singletons. This CDR3 has 14 residues. Germline CDR1 and CDR2: LGHNA and YNFKEQ. After removal of 5 bases from V and 4 bases from J, the junction contained 7 bases not matched to a gene. Sequencing input: PBMCs. The TCR was taken from a human donor in good health. Some clones in this sample may be carry-over from other donors' samples. The chain links TRBV4-2 to TRBJ2-5; 7 nucleotides align to TRBD1. This chain's CDR3 is CASSTGTAGETQYF. The DNA of the CDR3 is TGTGCCAGCAGCACCGGGACAGCTGGAGAGACCCAGTACTTC.